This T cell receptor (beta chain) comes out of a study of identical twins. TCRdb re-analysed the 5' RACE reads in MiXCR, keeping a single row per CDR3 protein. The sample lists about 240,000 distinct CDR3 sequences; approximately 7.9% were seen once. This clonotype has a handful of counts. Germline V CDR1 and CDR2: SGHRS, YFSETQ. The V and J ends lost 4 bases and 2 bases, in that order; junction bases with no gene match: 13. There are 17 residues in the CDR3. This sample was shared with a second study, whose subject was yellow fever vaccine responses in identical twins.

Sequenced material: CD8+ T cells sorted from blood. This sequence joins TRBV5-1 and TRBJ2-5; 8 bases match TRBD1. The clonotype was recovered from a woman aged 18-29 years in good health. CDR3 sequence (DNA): TGCGCCAGCAGCCGAACAGGGGGTTTAGGTTTTCAAGAGACCCAGTACTTC. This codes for CASSRTGGLGFQETQYF.